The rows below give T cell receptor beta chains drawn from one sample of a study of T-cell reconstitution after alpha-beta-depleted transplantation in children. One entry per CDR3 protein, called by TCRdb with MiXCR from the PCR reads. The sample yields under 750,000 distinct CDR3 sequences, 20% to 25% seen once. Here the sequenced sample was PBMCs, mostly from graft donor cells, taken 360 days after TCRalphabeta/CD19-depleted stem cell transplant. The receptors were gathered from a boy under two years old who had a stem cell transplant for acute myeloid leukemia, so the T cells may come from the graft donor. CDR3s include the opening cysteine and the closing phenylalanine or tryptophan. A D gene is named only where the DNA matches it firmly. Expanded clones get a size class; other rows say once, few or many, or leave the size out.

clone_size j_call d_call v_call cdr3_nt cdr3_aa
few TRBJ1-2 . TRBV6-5 TGTGCCAGCAGTTACTCGACCGGGGTGGGCTCCTATGGCTACACCTTC CASSYSTGVGSYGYTF
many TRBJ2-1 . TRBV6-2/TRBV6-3 TGTGCCAGCAGACGGGGTCCTGGGTCCGATGAGCAGTTCTTC CASRRGPGSDEQFF
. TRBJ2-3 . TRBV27 TGTGCCAGCAGTTTATCGGCTTTAGATACGCAGTATTTT CASSLSALDTQYF
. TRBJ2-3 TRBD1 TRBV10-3 TGTGCCATCAGTCAAGGGACAGGGCCTGATACGCAGTATTTT CAISQGTGPDTQYF
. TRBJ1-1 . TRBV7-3 TGTGCCAGCAGCTTAAGTGGTAGGGGGGGGAACACTGAAGCTTTCTTT CASSLSGRGGNTEAFF
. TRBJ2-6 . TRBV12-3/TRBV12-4 TGTGCCAGCTCTAAGGCCTCTGGGGCCAACGTCCTGACTTTC CASSKASGANVLTF
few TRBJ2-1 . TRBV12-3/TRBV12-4 TGTGCCAGCAGTTTAAGGCCCGAGGGGCAGTTCTTC CASSLRPEGQFF
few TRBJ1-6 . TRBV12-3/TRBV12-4 TGTGCCAGCAGTTTATGGGGAGGCCCACCCCTCCACTTT CASSLWGGPPLHF
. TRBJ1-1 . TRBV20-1 TGCAGTGCTACGGAAGGGGTGGAGGACACTGAAGCTTTCTTT CSATEGVEDTEAFF
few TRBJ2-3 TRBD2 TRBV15 TGTGCCACCAGCACCCGACTAGCGGGGGGGTTTGCGACAGATACGCAGTATTTT CATSTRLAGGFATDTQYF
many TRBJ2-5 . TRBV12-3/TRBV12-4 TGTGCCAGCAGCCATTTGACAGGCGACCAAGAGACCCAGTACTTC CASSHLTGDQETQYF
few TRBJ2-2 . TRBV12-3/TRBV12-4 TGTGCCAGCAGTTTCTGGGGCGGGGCACCGGACACCGGGGAGCTGTTTTTT CASSFWGGAPDTGELFF
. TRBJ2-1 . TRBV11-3 TGTGCCAGCAGCTTAGATCAACGGGGTATCTCCTACAATGAGCAGTTCTTC CASSLDQRGISYNEQFF
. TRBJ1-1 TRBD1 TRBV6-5 TGTGCCAGCAGAACCGGGACAGGGTCCACTGAAGCTTTCTTT CASRTGTGSTEAFF
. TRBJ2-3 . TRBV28 TGTGCCAGCAGTTTAACTCAGGGGACAGATACGCAGTATTTT CASSLTQGTDTQYF
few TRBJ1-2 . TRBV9 TGTGCCAGCAGCGGTCCATCGGGACGGGACTATGGCTACACCTTC CASSGPSGRDYGYTF
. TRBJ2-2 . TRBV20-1 TGCAGTGCTAGAGATATGACCGGGGTCGTTGCCACCGGGGAGCTGTTTTTT CSARDMTGVVATGELFF
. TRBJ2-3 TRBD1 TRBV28 TGTGCCAGCAGTTTTATAAACAGGGGAGCGTGGGTGGAAGGTACGCAGTATTTT CASSFINRGAWVEGTQYF
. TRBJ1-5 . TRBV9 TGTGCCAGCAGCGTAGATCCCGGGAACTATCAGCCCCAGCATTTT CASSVDPGNYQPQHF
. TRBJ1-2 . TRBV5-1 TGCGCCAGCAGCTTAACAGGAATCCCTGGTAATGGCTACACCTTC CASSLTGIPGNGYTF
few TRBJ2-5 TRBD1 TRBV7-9 TGTGCCAGCAGCCGACAGGGGTGGAGGCAAGAGACCCAGTACTTC CASSRQGWRQETQYF
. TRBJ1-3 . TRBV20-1 TGCAGTGCCGTAGGACGGCTCTCTGGAAACACCATATATTTT CSAVGRLSGNTIYF
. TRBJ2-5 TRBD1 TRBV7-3 TGTGCCAGCAGCTCACCGGACAGGGGGGGTAAAGAGACCCAGTACTTC CASSSPDRGGKETQYF
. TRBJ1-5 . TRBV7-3 TGTGCCAGCAGCAAAGGGGTGGGTCAGCCCCAGCATTTT CASSKGVGQPQHF
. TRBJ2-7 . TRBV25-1 TGTGCCAGCACTTTGGACGGAACCTACGAGCAGTACTTC CASTLDGTYEQYF
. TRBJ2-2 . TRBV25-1 TGTGCCAGCACGGACCCGACTAGGGGCGGGGAGCTGTTTTTT CASTDPTRGGELFF
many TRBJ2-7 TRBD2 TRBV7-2 TGTGCCAGCAGCTTAGGGGCGGGGGGCACCTACGAGCAGTACTTC CASSLGAGGTYEQYF
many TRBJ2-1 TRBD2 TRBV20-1 TGCAGTGCTAGCGCCCCGCTAGCGGGGGGTTACAATGAGCAGTTCTTC CSASAPLAGGYNEQFF
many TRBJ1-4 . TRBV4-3 TGCGCCACATCTGGGGATCAAAGAAAACTGTTTTTT CATSGDQRKLFF
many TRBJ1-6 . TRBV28 TGTGCCAGCAATGGAAGCAGGGCGCCCTATAATTCACCCCTCCACTTT CASNGSRAPYNSPLHF
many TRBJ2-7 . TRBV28 TGTGCCAGCAGTCTCTCTCAGGGGATCAACGAGCAGTACTTC CASSLSQGINEQYF
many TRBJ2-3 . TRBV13 TGTGCCAGCACCTTCACCCCCGGCTGGGGGCAGGGTACGCAGTATTTT CASTFTPGWGQGTQYF
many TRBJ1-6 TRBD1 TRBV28 TGTGCCAGCAGTCCTAAAGGACAGGGGAGGAATTCACCCCTCCACTTT CASSPKGQGRNSPLHF
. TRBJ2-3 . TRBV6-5 TGTGCCAGCAGTTACTCGCTGGGGGGCCACGATACGCAGTATTTT CASSYSLGGHDTQYF
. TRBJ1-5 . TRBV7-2 TGTGCCAGCAGCTTAGTTATGCGGCCCCAGCATTTT CASSLVMRPQHF
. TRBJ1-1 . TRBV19 TGTGCCAGTAGTAGCGGGGCACTTCTGAACACTGAAGCTTTCTTT CASSSGALLNTEAFF
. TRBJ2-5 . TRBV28 TGTGCCAGCAGTTTCCACAGGGAACAAGAGACCCAGTACTTC CASSFHREQETQYF
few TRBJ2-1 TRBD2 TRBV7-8 TGTGCCAGCAGCTCAGAATCAAGCGGGGGGGCCTCCTACAATGAGCAGTTCTTC CASSSESSGGASYNEQFF
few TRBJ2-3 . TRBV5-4 TGTGCCAGCAGCCCACGATCTAGCCCCGGCACAGATACGCAGTATTTT CASSPRSSPGTDTQYF
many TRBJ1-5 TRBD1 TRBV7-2 TGTGCCAGCAGCTTAGTTGGGACAGGGATCAATCAGCCCCAGCATTTT CASSLVGTGINQPQHF
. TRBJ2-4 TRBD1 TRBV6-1 TGTGCCAGCAGGCCACAGGGGGCGCGGTATCTCATTCAGTACTTC CASRPQGARYLIQYF
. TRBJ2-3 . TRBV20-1 TGCAGTGCTAGAGATGAAGTAGGGAAAACAGATACGCAGTATTTT CSARDEVGKTDTQYF
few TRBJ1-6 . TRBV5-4 TGTGCCAGCAGCTTCCGGTATTCACCCCTCCACTTT CASSFRYSPLHF
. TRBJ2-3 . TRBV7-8 TGTGCCAGCAGCCCGAACCGGGGTGGCACAGATACGCAGTATTTT CASSPNRGGTDTQYF
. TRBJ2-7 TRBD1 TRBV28 TGTGCCACTGTCCGGGACAGCCTCTACGAGCAGTACTTC CATVRDSLYEQYF
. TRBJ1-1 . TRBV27 TGTGCCACCCGACAGGCCACTGAAGCTTTCTTT CATRQATEAFF
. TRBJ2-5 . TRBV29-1 TGCAGCGTTGAGCGCAGAGAGTACCAAGAGACCCAGTACTTC CSVERREYQETQYF